Here is one T cell receptor beta chain with its context. With iRepertoire HTBI primers and Arm-PCR of CDR3 regions, TCR beta libraries were built. TCRdb used MiXCR to reprocess the multiplex PCR reads, holding one entry per CDR3 protein. The sample has a few hundred thousand distinct CDR3 sequences, approximately 15% seen once; the top ten hold approximately 7.8%. The time point: newly diagnosed GD, antithyroid drugs for less than 3 months. Preparation of the TCR library used RNA extracted from PBMCs. These data belong to a study of regulatory T cells in long-lasting Graves disease. A further study also used this sample, focusing on T cells in Graves' hyperthyroidism and ophthalmopathy.

The sequence was obtained from a woman aged 40-49 years with Graves disease. The specimen was peripheral blood mononuclear cells (PBMCs), collected at new diagnosis, from a patient treated with antithyroid drugs.

In DNA, the CDR3 is TGTGCCAGCAGTTATGCAGGTAATAGCGGGAGAGAGACCCAGTACTTC. It translates to CASSYAGNSGRETQYF. The chain links TRBV6-2 or TRBV6-3 to TRBJ2-5; 9 bases agree with TRBD2. V dropped 3 bases and J dropped 4; count of bases not matched to a gene: 9. The CDR3 totals 16 residues. Germline V gives CDR1 MNHEY, CDR2 SVGEGT.